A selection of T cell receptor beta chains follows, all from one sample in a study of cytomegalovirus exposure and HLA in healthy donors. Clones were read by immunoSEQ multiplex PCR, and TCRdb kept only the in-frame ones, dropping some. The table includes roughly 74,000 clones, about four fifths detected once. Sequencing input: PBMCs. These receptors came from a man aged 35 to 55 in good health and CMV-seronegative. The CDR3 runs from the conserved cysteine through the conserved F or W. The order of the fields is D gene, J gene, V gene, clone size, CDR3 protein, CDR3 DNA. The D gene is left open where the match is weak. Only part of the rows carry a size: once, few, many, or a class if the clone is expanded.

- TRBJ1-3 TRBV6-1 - CAIGEFTGTGNTIYF TGTGCCATCGGAGAGTTCACAGGGACTGGAAACACCATATATTTT
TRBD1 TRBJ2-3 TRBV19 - CASSVPGQADTQYF TGTGCCAGTTCAGTCCCGGGACAGGCAGATACGCAGTATTTT
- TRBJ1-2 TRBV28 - CASSQVTQNGYTF TGTGCCAGCAGTCAGGTTACCCAAAATGGCTACACCTTC
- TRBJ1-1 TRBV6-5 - CASSLDKFEEAFF TGTGCCAGCAGCCTCGACAAGTTCGAGGAAGCTTTCTTT
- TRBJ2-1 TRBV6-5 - CASSPGVADYNERFF TGTGCCAGCAGTCCCGGGGTAGCGGACTACAATGAGCGGTTCTTC
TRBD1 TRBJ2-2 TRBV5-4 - CASSEGQVNTGELFF TGTGCCAGCAGCGAGGGACAGGTGAACACCGGGGAGCTGTTTTTT
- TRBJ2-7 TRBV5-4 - CASSGKIGSEQYF TGTGCCAGCAGCGGGAAAATCGGGAGCGAGCAGTACTTC
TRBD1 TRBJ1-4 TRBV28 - CASSGGTATNEKLFF TGTGCCAGCAGTGGGGGGACAGCAACTAATGAAAAACTGTTTTTT
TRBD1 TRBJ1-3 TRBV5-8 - CASSATGAGNTIYF TGTGCCAGCAGCGCTACAGGGGCTGGAAACACCATATATTTT
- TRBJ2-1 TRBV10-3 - CAISDTGKAGEQFF TGTGCCATCAGTGATACAGGGAAGGCGGGTGAGCAGTTCTTC
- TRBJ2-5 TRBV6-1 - CASRWGQGQETQYF TGTGCCAGCAGGTGGGGCCAGGGGCAAGAGACCCAGTACTTC
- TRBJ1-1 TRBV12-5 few CASGLDMNTEAFF TGTGCTAGTGGTTTGGATATGAACACTGAAGCTTTCTTT
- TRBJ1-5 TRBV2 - CATPPDKGPGGSNQPQHF TGTGCCACCCCCCCCGATAAAGGGCCGGGGGGGAGCAATCAGCCCCAGCATTTT
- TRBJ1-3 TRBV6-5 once CASSSQGSYSGNTIYF TGTGCCAGCAGTTCCCAGGGAAGTTACTCTGGAAACACCATATATTTT
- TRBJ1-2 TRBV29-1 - CSVDSSNYGYTF TGCAGCGTTGACTCGAGTAACTATGGCTACACCTTC
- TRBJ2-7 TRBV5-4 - CASSLGGASYEQYF TGTGCCAGCAGCTTGGGCGGGGCCTCCTACGAGCAGTACTTC
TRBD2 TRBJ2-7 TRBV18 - CASSPRSSGRPSLRYEQYF TGTGCCAGCTCACCACGATCGAGCGGGAGGCCCTCCTTAAGGTACGAGCAGTACTTC
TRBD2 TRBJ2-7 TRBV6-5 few CASTRDSAREGEQYF TGTGCCAGCACAAGAGATAGCGCCCGGGAGGGCGAGCAGTACTTC
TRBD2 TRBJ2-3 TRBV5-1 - CASSLDSGGTSGRSTDTQYF TGCGCCAGCAGCTTGGATTCGGGGGGGACTAGCGGGAGGAGCACAGATACGCAGTATTTT
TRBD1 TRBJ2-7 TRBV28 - CATLLGTGLYEQYF TGTGCCACACTCCTAGGGACAGGTCTGTACGAGCAGTACTTC
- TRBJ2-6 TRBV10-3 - CAISEQFSGANVLTF TGTGCCATCAGTGAGCAGTTCTCTGGGGCCAACGTCCTGACTTTC
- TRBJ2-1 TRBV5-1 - CASSLAGAVYNEQFF TGCGCCAGCAGCTTGGCGGGAGCGGTCTACAATGAGCAGTTCTTC
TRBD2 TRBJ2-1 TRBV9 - CASSVDLSGNEQFF TGTGCCAGCAGCGTAGATCTTAGCGGGAATGAGCAGTTCTTC
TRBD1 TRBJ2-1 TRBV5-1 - CASSLADRGEQFF TGCGCCAGCAGCTTGGCTGACAGGGGTGAGCAGTTCTTC
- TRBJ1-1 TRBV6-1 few CASKTGNNTEAFF TGTGCCAGCAAAACAGGGAACAACACTGAAGCTTTCTTT
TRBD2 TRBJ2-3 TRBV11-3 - CASSVQTGTNQYF TGTGCCAGCAGCGTACAGACCGGGACTAATCAGTATTTT
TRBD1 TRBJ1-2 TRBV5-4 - CASSGSPGQGSNYGYTF TGTGCCAGCAGCGGCAGCCCGGGACAGGGCTCCAACTATGGCTACACCTTC
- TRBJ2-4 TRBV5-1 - CASSPGRGKNIQYF TGCGCCAGCAGCCCGGGAAGAGGGAAAAACATTCAGTACTTC
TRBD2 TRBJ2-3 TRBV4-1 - CASSQESGGRNTQYF TGCGCCAGCAGCCAAGAATCGGGAGGGAGGAATACGCAGTATTTT
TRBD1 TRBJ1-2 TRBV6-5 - CASSYPRGKARGYTF TGCGCCAGCAGTTACCCCAGGGGGAAGGCTAGGGGCTACACCTTC
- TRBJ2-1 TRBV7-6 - CASSSVPRGFTHNEQFF TGTGCCAGCAGCTCGGTGCCCAGGGGTTTTACTCACAATGAGCAGTTCTTC
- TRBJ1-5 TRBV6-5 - CASSYPAGDQPQHF TGTGCCAGCAGTTACCCGGCAGGGGACCAGCCCCAGCATTTT
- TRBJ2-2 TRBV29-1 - CSVNQWGDTGELFF TGCAGCGTCAATCAGTGGGGGGACACCGGGGAGCTGTTTTTT
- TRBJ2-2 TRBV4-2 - CASSQERAGELFF TGTGCCAGCAGCCAAGAAAGAGCCGGGGAGCTGTTTTTT
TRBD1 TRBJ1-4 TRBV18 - CASAKPGQHEKLFF TGTGCCAGCGCTAAACCGGGACAGCATGAAAAACTGTTTTTT
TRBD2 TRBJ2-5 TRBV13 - CASSLPGGFETQYF TGTGCCAGCAGCTTACCGGGGGGGTTTGAGACCCAGTACTTC
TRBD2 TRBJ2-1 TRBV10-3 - CATQAGGRDNEQFF TGTGCCACACAAGCGGGAGGGAGAGACAATGAGCAGTTCTTC
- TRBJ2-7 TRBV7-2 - CASRGASFYEQYF TGTGCCAGCAGGGGAGCTAGTTTCTACGAGCAGTACTTC
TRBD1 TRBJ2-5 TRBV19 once CASSRQGLETQYF TGTGCCAGTAGTCGACAGGGGCTTGAGACCCAGTACTTC
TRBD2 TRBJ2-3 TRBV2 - CASTRTSGSSDTQYF TGTGCCAGCACCCGGACTAGCGGGAGTTCAGATACGCAGTATTTT
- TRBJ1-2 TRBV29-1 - CSVEDRSPGNDGYTF TGCAGCGTTGAAGATCGAAGTCCAGGGAACGATGGCTACACCTTC
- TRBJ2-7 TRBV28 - CAGSPWDINEQYF TGTGCCGGCAGTCCCTGGGACATTAACGAGCAGTACTTC
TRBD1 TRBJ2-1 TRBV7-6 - CASSHRGQSRNEQFF TGTGCCAGCAGCCACAGGGGACAGAGTAGAAATGAGCAGTTCTTC
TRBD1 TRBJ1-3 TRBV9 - CASSATRTGAGNTIYF TGTGCCAGCAGCGCAACTCGGACAGGGGCCGGAAACACCATATATTTT
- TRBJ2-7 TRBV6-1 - CASSEGPSDYYEQYF TGTGCCAGCAGTGAGGGACCTAGCGATTACTACGAGCAGTACTTC
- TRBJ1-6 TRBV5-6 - CASSPRPTGRSPLHF TGTGCCAGCAGCCCCCGGCCTACAGGGCGGTCACCCCTCCACTTT
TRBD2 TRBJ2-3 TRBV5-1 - CASSLAGLAGLSTDTQYF TGCGCCAGCAGCTTGGCCGGTCTAGCGGGCCTCAGCACAGATACGCAGTATTTT
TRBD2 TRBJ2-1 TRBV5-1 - CASSWTGLAGGINEQFF TGCGCCAGCAGCTGGACGGGACTAGCGGGAGGGATAAATGAGCAGTTCTTC
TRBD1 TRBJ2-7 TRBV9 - CASSVGTGGGSSYEQYF TGTGCCAGCAGCGTAGGGACAGGGGGCGGGAGCTCCTACGAGCAGTACTTC
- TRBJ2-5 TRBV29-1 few CSVDLNRAHQETQYF TGCAGCGTGGATCTTAACAGGGCTCATCAAGAGACCCAGTACTTC
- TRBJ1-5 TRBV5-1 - CASSLAGSHSNQPQHF TGCGCCAGCAGCTTGGCCGGGAGTCATAGCAATCAGCCCCAGCATTTT
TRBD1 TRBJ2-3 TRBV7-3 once CASSPEGARPADTQYF TGTGCCAGCAGCCCCGAGGGGGCCCGGCCGGCAGATACGCAGTATTTT
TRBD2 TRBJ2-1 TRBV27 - CASSYGGGLAGGYNEQFF TGTGCCAGCAGTTACGGGGGAGGGCTAGCGGGGGGTTACAATGAGCAGTTCTTC
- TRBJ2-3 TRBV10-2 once CASSESGGPQGDTDTQYF TGCGCCAGCAGTGAGAGCGGAGGGCCTCAGGGGGACACAGATACGCAGTATTTT
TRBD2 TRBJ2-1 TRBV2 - CASQAGTSGTNEQFF TGTGCCAGCCAAGCCGGGACTAGCGGGACGAATGAGCAGTTCTTC
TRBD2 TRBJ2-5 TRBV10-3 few CAISEGATSGYQETQYF TGTGCCATCAGTGAGGGGGCGACTAGCGGGTACCAAGAGACCCAGTACTTC
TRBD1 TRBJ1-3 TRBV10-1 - CASSSGQGTGNTIYF TGCGCCAGCAGCTCGGGACAGGGGACTGGAAACACCATATATTTT
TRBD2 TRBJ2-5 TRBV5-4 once CASRQAPAGVETQYF TGTGCCAGCAGGCAAGCCCCAGCGGGAGTAGAGACCCAGTACTTC